This TCR beta chain derives from a study of identifying expanded T cells in peripheral blood. Clones were read by immunoSEQ multiplex PCR, and TCRdb kept only the in-frame ones, dropping some. Of 100,000 to 110,000 clones in the sample, 75% to 90% are singletons; the top ten hold approximately 6%. About this clone itself: Its antigen remains unidentified.

During the collection period, no donor immune events like infections were recorded. V was trimmed by 7 bases and J by 3 bases, leaving 19 bases between them. The CDR3 contains 15 residues. Germline values: CDR1 SQVTM, CDR2 ANQGSEA. Whole-study results and caveats: Across healthy donors, higher total template counts meant significantly greater approximately 2-week count variance. Over two and four weeks, about 16.4 and 19 clones changed, versus more than 1 between replicates.

This receptor was identified in a person aged 18 to 70 in good health. V gene TRBV29-1 combines with J gene TRBJ1-5; a possible D gene is TRBD1 (6 bases). What was sequenced was blood. For the CDR3, the DNA is TGCAGCGCCGCCGCGGGGGCAGGGAACAATCAGCCCCAGCATTTT. Translation: CSAAAGAGNNQPQHF.